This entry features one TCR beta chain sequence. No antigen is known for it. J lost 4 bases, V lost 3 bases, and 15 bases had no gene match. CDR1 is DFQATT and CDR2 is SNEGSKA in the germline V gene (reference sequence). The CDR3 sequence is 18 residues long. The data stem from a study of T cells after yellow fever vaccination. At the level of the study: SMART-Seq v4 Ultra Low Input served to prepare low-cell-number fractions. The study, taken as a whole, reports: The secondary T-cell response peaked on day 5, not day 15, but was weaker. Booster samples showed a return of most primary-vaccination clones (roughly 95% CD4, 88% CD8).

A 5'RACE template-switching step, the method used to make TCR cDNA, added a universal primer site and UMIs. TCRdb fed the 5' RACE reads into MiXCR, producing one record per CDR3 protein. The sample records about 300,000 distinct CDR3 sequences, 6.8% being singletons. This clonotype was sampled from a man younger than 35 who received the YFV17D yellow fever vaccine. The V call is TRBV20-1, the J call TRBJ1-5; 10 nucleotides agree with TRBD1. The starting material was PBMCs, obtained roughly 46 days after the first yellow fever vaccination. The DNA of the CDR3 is TGCAGTGCTAGGAAGTGGACAGGGGGACCGGTGGGTAATCAGCCCCAGCATTTT. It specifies CSARKWTGGPVGNQPQHF.